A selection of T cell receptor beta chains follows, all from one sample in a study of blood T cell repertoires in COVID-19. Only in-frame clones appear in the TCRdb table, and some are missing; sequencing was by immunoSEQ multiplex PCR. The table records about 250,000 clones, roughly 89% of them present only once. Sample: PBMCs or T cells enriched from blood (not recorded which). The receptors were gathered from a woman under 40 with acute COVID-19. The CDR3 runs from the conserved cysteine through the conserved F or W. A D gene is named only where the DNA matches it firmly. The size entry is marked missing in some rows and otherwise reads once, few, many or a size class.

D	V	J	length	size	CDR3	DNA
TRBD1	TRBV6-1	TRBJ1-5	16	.	CASRERGGEGNQPQHF	TGTGCCAGCAGGGAACGAGGGGGCGAAGGCAATCAGCCCCAGCATTTT
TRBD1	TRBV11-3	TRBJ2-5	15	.	CASSSWTGGEETQYF	TGTGCCAGCAGCTCCTGGACAGGGGGAGAAGAGACCCAGTACTTC
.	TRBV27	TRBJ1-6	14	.	CASSLAGNDSPLHF	TGTGCCAGCAGTTTGGCAGGGAATGATTCACCCCTCCACTTT
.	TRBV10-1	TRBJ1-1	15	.	CASSPEGGVSSEAFF	TGCGCCAGCAGCCCAGAGGGGGGGGTTAGCTCTGAAGCTTTCTTT
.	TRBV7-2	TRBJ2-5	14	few	CASSLNLGGETQYF	TGTGCCAGCAGCTTAAACCTTGGAGGAGAGACCCAGTACTTC
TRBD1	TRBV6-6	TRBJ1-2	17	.	CASSRHFLDRSNYGYTF	TGTGCCAGCAGTCGACATTTTTTGGACAGGTCTAACTATGGCTACACCTTC
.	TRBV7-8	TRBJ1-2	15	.	CASSLEELANYGYTF	TGTGCCAGCAGCTTAGAGGAGTTAGCTAACTATGGCTACACCTTC
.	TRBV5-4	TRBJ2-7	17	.	CASSLGSGGGSPYEQYF	TGTGCCAGCAGCTTGGGGTCGGGGGGCGGCTCCCCCTACGAGCAGTACTTC
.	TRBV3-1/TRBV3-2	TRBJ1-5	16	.	CASSQGGGARDQPQHF	TGTGCCAGCAGCCAAGGTGGGGGGGCCCGTGATCAGCCCCAGCATTTT
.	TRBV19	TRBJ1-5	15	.	CASSGVMRANQPQHF	TGTGCCAGTAGTGGGGTTATGAGGGCTAATCAGCCCCAGCATTTT
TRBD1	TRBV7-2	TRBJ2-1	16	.	CASSPGTGGTYNEQFF	TGTGCCAGCAGCCCAGGGACAGGGGGTACGTACAATGAGCAGTTCTTC
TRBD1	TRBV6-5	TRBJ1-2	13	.	CASRGDRGQRYTF	TGTGCCAGCAGAGGGGACAGGGGCCAGCGCTACACCTTC
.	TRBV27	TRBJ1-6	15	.	CASSLSLTGYSPLHF	TGTGCCAGCAGTTTATCCCTGACAGGCTATTCACCCCTCCACTTT
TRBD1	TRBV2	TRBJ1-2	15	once	CASSDPDRGLYGYTF	TGTGCCAGCAGTGATCCTGACAGGGGGCTCTATGGCTACACCTTC
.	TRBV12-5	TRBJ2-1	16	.	CASGFGSEGGQNEQFF	TGTGCTAGTGGTTTTGGGTCGGAGGGTGGCCAAAATGAGCAGTTCTTC
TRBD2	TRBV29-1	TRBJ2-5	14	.	CSVPLAGGEETQYF	TGCAGCGTTCCATTAGCGGGGGGTGAAGAGACCCAGTACTTC
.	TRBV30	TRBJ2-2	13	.	CAWGGLGAGELFF	TGTGCCTGGGGGGGTTTAGGGGCCGGGGAGCTGTTTTTT
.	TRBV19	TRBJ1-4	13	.	CASSPQLREKLFF	TGTGCCAGTAGTCCCCAATTACGGGAAAAACTGTTTTTT
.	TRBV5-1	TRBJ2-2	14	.	CASSEGRGTGELFF	TGCGCCAGCAGCGAGGGTCGGGGCACCGGGGAGCTGTTTTTT
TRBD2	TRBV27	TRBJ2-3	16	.	CASSPLAGGRTDTQYF	TGTGCCAGCAGTCCCCTAGCGGGGGGACGCACAGATACGCAGTATTTT
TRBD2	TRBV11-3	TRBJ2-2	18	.	CASSLMTSGGPNTGELFF	TGTGCCAGCAGCTTAATGACTAGCGGGGGCCCGAACACCGGGGAGCTGTTTTTT
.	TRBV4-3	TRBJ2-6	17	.	CASSKAPGSSGANVLTF	TGCGCCAGCAGCAAAGCCCCCGGGAGCTCTGGGGCCAACGTCCTGACTTTC
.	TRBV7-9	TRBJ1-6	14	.	CASSKGQNNSPLHF	TGTGCCAGCAGCAAGGGACAAAATAATTCACCCCTCCACTTT
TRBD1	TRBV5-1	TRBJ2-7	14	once	CASSIQGLAYEQYF	TGCGCCAGCAGCATACAGGGGTTGGCATACGAGCAGTACTTC
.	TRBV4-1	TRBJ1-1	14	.	CASSQVPGALEAFF	TGCGCCAGCAGCCAGGTCCCGGGAGCCCTTGAAGCTTTCTTT
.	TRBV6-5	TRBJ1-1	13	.	CASSYTQGTEAFF	TGTGCCAGCAGTTACACACAGGGTACTGAAGCTTTCTTT
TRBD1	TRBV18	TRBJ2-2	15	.	CASSPPGQGTRELFF	TGTGCCAGCTCACCACCGGGACAGGGGACCAGGGAGCTGTTTTTT
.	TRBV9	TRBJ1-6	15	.	CASSPGGQGNSPLHF	TGTGCCAGCAGCCCAGGCGGCCAGGGAAATTCACCCCTCCACTTT
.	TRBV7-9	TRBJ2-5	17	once	CASSFPGPAAHQETQYF	TGTGCCAGCAGCTTCCCCGGCCCGGCGGCACATCAAGAGACCCAGTACTTC
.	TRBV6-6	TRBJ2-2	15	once	CASRTDSRRTGELFF	TGTGCCAGCAGGACGGACAGCCGGAGGACCGGGGAGCTGTTTTTT
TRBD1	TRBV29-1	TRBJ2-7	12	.	CSARTDRGEQYF	TGCAGCGCCCGTACCGACAGGGGCGAGCAGTACTTC
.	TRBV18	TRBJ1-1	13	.	CASSPLDFTEAFF	TGTGCCAGCTCACCACTCGACTTCACTGAAGCTTTCTTT
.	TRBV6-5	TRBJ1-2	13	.	CASSLQGSYGYTF	TGTGCCAGCAGTTTACAGGGCTCCTATGGCTACACCTTC
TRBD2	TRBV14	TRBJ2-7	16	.	CASSQWGGVPSYEQYF	TGTGCCAGCAGCCAATGGGGGGGGGTGCCCTCCTACGAGCAGTACTTC
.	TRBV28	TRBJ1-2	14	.	CASSNPGWGHGYTF	TGTGCCAGCAGTAACCCCGGTTGGGGGCATGGCTACACCTTC
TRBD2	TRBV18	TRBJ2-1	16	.	CASSPLLAEIYNEQFF	TGTGCCAGCTCACCACTTCTAGCGGAGATATACAATGAGCAGTTCTTC
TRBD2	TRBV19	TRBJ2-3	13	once	CASRRERTDTQYF	TGTGCCAGTAGGCGGGAGCGCACAGATACGCAGTATTTT
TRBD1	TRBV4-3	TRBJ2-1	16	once	CASSQDLLTGTTEQFF	TGCGCCAGCAGCCAAGATCTCCTGACAGGGACCACTGAGCAGTTCTTC
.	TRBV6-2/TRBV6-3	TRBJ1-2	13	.	CASSYGQGGGYTF	TGTGCCAGCAGTTACGGGCAGGGTGGTGGCTACACCTTC
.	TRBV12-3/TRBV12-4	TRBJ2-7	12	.	CASSLYSEEQYF	TGTGCCAGCAGTTTGTATAGCGAGGAGCAGTACTTC
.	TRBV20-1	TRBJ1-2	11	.	CSARENAGYTF	TGCAGTGCTAGAGAAAATGCGGGGTACACCTTC
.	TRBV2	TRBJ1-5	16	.	CASRDTITPGNQPQHF	TGTGCCAGCCGAGACACAATTACCCCTGGGAATCAGCCCCAGCATTTT
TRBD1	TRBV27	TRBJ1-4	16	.	CASRLGGQGGNEKLFF	TGTGCCAGCAGATTGGGCGGACAGGGAGGAAATGAAAAACTGTTTTTT
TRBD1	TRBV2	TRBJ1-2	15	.	CASSPGTASNYGYTF	TGTGCCAGCAGTCCAGGGACAGCTTCAAACTATGGCTACACCTTC